These T cell receptor beta chains were read from a single sample in a study of blood T cell repertoires in COVID-19. Generated by immunoSEQ multiplex PCR, the TCRdb table keeps only in-frame clones and is missing some. The data hold 150,000 to 200,000 clones, with about four fifths observed a single time. The sequencing input was peripheral blood. The origin of the receptors is a woman aged 40 to 49 with COVID-19, enrolled during active disease. Both conserved end residues are part of each CDR3. D genes are given only for firm matches. For some rows the clone size is stated as once, few or many, or as a class when expanded; others skip it.

d_gene	v_gene	abundance	j_gene	CDR3nt	CDR3aa
TRBD2	TRBV28	.	TRBJ2-5	TGTGCCAGCAGTGCTCCCGGGACTAGCGGCTCCGGGACCCAGTACTTC	CASSAPGTSGSGTQYF
TRBD1	TRBV28	.	TRBJ1-6	TGTGCCAGCAGTCGAGGGGGACAGGGAGATTCACCCCTCCACTTT	CASSRGGQGDSPLHF
TRBD1	TRBV12-3/TRBV12-4	.	TRBJ1-2	TGTGCCAGCAGTTCGACAGGGAACTATGGCTACACCTTC	CASSSTGNYGYTF
TRBD2	TRBV11-2	.	TRBJ2-2	TGTGCCAGCAGCCCGGGACTAGCGGGAGTCGGGGAGCTGTTTTTT	CASSPGLAGVGELFF
.	TRBV5-1	few	TRBJ2-6	TGCGCCAGCAGCTTTATTGCTGGGGCCAACGTCCTGACTTTC	CASSFIAGANVLTF
.	TRBV7-8	.	TRBJ1-2	TGTGCCAGCAGCCTTAGGGCATTACAGGGCCTAGAGGAGGGCTACACCTTC	CASSLRALQGLEEGYTF
TRBD2	TRBV5-1	.	TRBJ2-3	TGCGCCAGCAGCTTGGTTGCGGGAGCAGATACGCAGTATTTT	CASSLVAGADTQYF
.	TRBV7-2	.	TRBJ2-1	TGTGCCAGCAGCTTAGAAAGTACTAGCAGGACCAATGAGCAGTTCTTC	CASSLESTSRTNEQFF
.	TRBV27	.	TRBJ2-1	TGTGCCAGCAGTTTGGGACACAGCTCCTACAATGAGCAGTTCTTC	CASSLGHSSYNEQFF
.	TRBV9	.	TRBJ1-2	TGTGCCAGCAGCGTTGCCCCCGGACTCGGCTATGGCTACACCTTC	CASSVAPGLGYGYTF
.	TRBV19	.	TRBJ2-2	TGTGCCAGTAGTACTCGCGCAGGGCTTATCACCGGGGAGCTGTTTTTT	CASSTRAGLITGELFF
TRBD1	TRBV27	.	TRBJ1-2	TGTGCCACCTGGACAGGGCTTGGCTACACCTTC	CATWTGLGYTF
TRBD1	TRBV7-9	.	TRBJ2-2	TGTGCCAGCAGCTTAGGGGACAGGGGCTACACCGGGGAGCTGTTTTTT	CASSLGDRGYTGELFF
TRBD1	TRBV6-6	once	TRBJ1-2	TGTGCCAGCAGGACCGGGACAGGGGGAAGCTACACCTTC	CASRTGTGGSYTF